Below are 7 T cell receptor beta chains sequenced from a single sample in a study of cytomegalovirus exposure and HLA in healthy donors. The PCR ran on 60 Vbeta and 13 Jbeta primers. TCRdb's table, derived via immunoSEQ multiplex PCR, lists solely in-frame clones and lacks some. The profile shows roughly 70,000 clones, 70% to 75% of them singletons. Sequencing was performed on PBMCs. The source of these receptors is a human donor in good health.

The chain has TRBV9 and TRBJ2-3; tentatively, D is TRBD1 (7 bases). The CDR3 sequence is 14 residues long. Deletions cut 3 bases from V and 4 bases from J, with 12 bases between. CDR1 is SGDLS, CDR2 YYNGEE, per germline. DNA for the CDR3: TGTGCCAGCAGCGCAGGGGGAGGTCCAGATACGCAGTATTTT. Its protein product is CASSAGGGPDTQYF.

The CDR3 protein is CASSPRRDRAAETQYF. CDR3 nucleotide sequence: TGTGCCAGCAGTCCGCGGAGGGACAGGGCTGCGGAGACCCAGTACTTC. The chain has TRBV7-8 and TRBJ2-5, with 9 bases lining up with TRBD1. The CDR3 spans 16 residues. The germline gives CDR1 SGHVS, CDR2 FQNEAQ. With V trimmed by 6 bases and J by 5 bases, 13 bases remained unmatched. Full variable domain (remainder filled in from reference TRBV7-8 and TRBJ2-5): GAGVSQSPRYKVAKRGQDVALRCDPISGHVSLFWYQQALGQGPEFLTYFQNEAQLDKSGLPSDRFFAERPEGSVSTLKIQRTQQEDSAVYLCASSPRRDRAAETQYFGPGTRLLVL.

The chain uses TRBV7-2 and TRBJ1-4; 9 bases map to TRBD1. Germline CDR1 SGHTA, CDR2 FQGNSA. The V gene end was trimmed by 2 bases and the J gene end by 8 bases; junction bases not matched to a gene: 6. CDR3 length: 15 amino acids. CDR3 in DNA: TGTGCCAGCAGCTTAAGTGGGACAGGGAGGGAAAAACTGTTTTTT. Translated, it gives CASSLSGTGREKLFF.

A few counts support this clone. This rearrangement joins TRBV19 to TRBJ1-5, with 9 bases aligning to TRBD1. Germline V gene data show CDR1 as LNHDA and CDR2 as SQIVND (reference sequence). V dropped 7 bases and J dropped 0; count of bases not matched to a gene: 7. The CDR3 runs to 16 residues. CDR3 in amino acids: CASTRQGEYSNQPQHF. DNA for the CDR3: TGTGCCAGTACCCGACAGGGGGAATATAGCAATCAGCCCCAGCATTTT.

The chain recombines TRBV5-1 with TRBJ2-7; 7 bases line up with TRBD1. J gave up 6 bases and V 4 bases, and 7 bases lay outside the gene matches. CDR1 and CDR2 (germline): SGHRS, YFSETQ. The CDR3 has 13 amino acids. The CDR3 loop reads CASSTQGPAEQYF. CDR3 in DNA: TGCGCCAGCAGCACACAGGGGCCCGCCGAGCAGTACTTC.

This rearrangement joins TRBV5-4 to TRBJ2-2; D possibly corresponds to TRBD2 (7 bases). The germline V gene encodes CDR1 SGHNT and CDR2 YYREEE (reference sequence). V was trimmed by 2 bases and J by 7 bases, leaving 18 bases between them. The length of the CDR3 is 16 residues. The CDR3 DNA follows: TGTGCCAGCAGCTTAGAGGGGGGGGCCGTCAGCGGGGAGCTGTTTTTT. The encoded protein is CASSLEGGAVSGELFF.

The chain recombines TRBV29-1 with TRBJ1-1; TRBD1 agrees at 9 bases. V lost 4 bases and J lost 1; bases outside the gene matches: 7. The CDR3 contains 15 residues. Looked up from germline, CDR1 is SQVTM and CDR2 is ANQGSEA. CDR3 bases: TGCAGCGTTGTAGGGACAGGGTGGCGGAACACTGAAGCTTTCTTT. It encodes CSVVGTGWRNTEAFF.